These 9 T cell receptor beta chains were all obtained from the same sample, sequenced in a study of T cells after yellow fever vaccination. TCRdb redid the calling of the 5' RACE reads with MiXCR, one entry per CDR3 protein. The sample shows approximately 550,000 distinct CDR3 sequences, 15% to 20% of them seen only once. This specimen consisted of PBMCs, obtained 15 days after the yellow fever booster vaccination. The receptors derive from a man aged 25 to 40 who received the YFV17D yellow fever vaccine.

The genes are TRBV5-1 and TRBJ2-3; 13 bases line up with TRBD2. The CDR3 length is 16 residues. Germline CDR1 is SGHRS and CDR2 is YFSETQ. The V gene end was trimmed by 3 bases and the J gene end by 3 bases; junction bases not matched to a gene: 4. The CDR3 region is CASSSGTSGKTDTQYF. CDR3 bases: TGCGCCAGCAGCTCGGGGACTAGCGGGAAGACAGATACGCAGTATTTT.

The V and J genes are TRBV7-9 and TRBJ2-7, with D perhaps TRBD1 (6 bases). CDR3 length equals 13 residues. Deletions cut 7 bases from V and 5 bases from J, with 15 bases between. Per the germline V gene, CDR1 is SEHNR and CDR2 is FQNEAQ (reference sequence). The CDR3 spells CASTVDRTDEQYF. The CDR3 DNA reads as TGTGCCAGCACCGTCGACAGGACAGACGAGCAGTACTTC.

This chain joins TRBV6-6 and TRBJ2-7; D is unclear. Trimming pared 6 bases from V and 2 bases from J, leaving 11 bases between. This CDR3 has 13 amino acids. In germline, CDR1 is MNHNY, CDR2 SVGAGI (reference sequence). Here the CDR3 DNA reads TGTGCCAGCAGCATTGGCAGAACCTACGAGCAGTACTTC. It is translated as CASSIGRTYEQYF.

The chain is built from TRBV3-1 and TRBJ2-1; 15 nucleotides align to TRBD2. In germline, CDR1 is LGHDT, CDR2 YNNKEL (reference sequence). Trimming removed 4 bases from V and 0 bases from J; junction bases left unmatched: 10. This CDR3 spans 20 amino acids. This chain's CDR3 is CASSRTSGRALSSSYNEQFF. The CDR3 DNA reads TGTGCCAGCAGCCGGACTAGCGGGAGGGCCTTGTCAAGCTCCTACAATGAGCAGTTCTTC.

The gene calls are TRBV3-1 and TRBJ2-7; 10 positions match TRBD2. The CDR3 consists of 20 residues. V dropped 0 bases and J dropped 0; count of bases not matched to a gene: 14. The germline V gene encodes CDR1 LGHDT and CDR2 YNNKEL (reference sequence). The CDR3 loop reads CASSQEEYGTSAPPSYEQYF. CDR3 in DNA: TGTGCCAGCAGCCAAGAGGAGTACGGGACTAGCGCACCGCCCTCCTACGAGCAGTACTTC.

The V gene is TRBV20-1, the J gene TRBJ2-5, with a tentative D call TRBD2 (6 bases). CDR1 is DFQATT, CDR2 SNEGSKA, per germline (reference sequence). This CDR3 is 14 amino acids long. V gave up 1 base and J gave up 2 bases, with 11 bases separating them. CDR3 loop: CSARVMGGQETQYF. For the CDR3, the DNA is TGCAGTGCTAGAGTCATGGGGGGACAAGAGACCCAGTACTTC.

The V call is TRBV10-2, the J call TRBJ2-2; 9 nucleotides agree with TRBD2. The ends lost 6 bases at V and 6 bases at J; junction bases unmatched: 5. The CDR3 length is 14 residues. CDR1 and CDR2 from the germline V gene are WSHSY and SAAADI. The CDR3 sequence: CASRGTSHSGELFF. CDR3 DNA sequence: TGCGCCAGCAGGGGGACTAGCCACTCCGGGGAGCTGTTTTTT.

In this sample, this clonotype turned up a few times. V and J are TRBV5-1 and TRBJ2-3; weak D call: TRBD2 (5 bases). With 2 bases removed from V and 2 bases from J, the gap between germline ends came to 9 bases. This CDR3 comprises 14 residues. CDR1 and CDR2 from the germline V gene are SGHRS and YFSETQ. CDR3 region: CASSFWGDTDTQYF. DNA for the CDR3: TGCGCCAGCAGCTTCTGGGGAGACACAGATACGCAGTATTTT.

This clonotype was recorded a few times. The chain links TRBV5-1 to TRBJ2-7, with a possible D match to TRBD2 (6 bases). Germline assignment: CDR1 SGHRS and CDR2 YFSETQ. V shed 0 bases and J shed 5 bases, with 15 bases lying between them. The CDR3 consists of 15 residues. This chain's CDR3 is CASSLENSGYNEQYF. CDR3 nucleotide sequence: TGCGCCAGCAGCTTGGAGAATAGCGGTTACAACGAGCAGTACTTC. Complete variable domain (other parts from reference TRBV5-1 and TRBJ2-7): KAGVTQTPRYLIKTRGQQVTLSCSPISGHRSVSWYQQTPGQGLQFLFEYFSETQRNKGNFPGRFSGRQFSNSRSEMNVSTLELGDSALYLCASSLENSGYNEQYFGPGTRLTVT.